Listed here is a single T cell receptor beta chain. V was pared by 9 bases and J by 3 bases, with 8 bases of the junction left unmatched. The germline V gene has CDR1 MNHEY and CDR2 SVGAGI. The CDR3 runs to 14 residues. Seattle's cohort entered during active infection and was followed longitudinally. Libraries were prepared by immunoSEQ multiplex PCR; TCRdb keeps only in-frame clonotypes and omits some of them. This sample has roughly 170,000 clones, with around nine tenths found just once. The data are from a study of blood T cell repertoires in COVID-19. The sequence was collected from a woman aged 65 to 85 with COVID-19, enrolled during active disease. The chain links TRBV6-5 to TRBJ1-5, with 7 nucleotides matching TRBD1. The material sequenced was peripheral blood. CDR3 in DNA: TGTGCCAGTAACGAGGGACAGTTCAATCAGCCCCAGCATTTT. Translated: CASNEGQFNQPQHF.